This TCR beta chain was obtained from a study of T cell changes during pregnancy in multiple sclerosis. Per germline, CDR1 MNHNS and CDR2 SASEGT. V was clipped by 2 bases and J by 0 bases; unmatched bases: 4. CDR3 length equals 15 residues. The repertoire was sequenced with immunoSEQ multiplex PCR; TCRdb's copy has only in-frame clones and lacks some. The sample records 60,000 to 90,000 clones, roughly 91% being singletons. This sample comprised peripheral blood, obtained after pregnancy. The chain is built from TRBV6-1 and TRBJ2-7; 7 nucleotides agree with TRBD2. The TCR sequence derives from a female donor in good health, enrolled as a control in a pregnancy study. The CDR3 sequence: CASSELGGSSYEQYF. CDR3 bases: TGTGCCAGCAGTGAATTGGGGGGGAGCTCCTACGAGCAGTACTTC.